This T cell receptor (beta chain) was captured by sequencing in a study of technical replicates of blood from a few donors. The CDR3 length is 15 residues. Trimming pared 0 bases from V and 8 bases from J, leaving 13 bases between. CDR1 and CDR2 (germline): SNHLY, FYNNEI. Sequenced by immunoSEQ multiplex PCR; TCRdb stores in-frame clones only, minus some. This table has 80,000 to 100,000 clones, about 91% appearing once. V usage is TRBV2 and J usage is TRBJ1-4; D unresolved. The sequenced sample consisted of T cells isolated from PBMCs. The TCR comes from a human donor in good health. CDR3: CASSEAYGIEEKLFF. CDR3 sequence (DNA): TGTGCCAGCAGTGAAGCGTACGGGATTGAAGAAAAACTGTTTTTT.